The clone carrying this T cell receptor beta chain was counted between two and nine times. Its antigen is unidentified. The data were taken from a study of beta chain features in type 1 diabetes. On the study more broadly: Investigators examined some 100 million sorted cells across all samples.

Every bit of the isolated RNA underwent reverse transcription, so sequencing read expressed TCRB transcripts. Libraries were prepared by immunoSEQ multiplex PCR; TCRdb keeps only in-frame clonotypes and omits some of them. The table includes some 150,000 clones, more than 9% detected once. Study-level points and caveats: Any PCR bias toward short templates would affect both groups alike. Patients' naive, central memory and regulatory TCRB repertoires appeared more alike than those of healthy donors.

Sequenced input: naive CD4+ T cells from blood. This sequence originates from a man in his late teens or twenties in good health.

The chain's CDR3 is CASSPTRQGLAKNIQYF. DNA of the CDR3: TGTGCCAGCTCACCCACCCGCCAGGGACTAGCCAAAAACATTCAGTACTTC. The chain is built from TRBV18 and TRBJ2-4; possible D gene TRBD2, 6 bases. V lost 3 bases to trimming and J lost 0 bases, with 15 bases between them. Germline V gives CDR1 KGHSH, CDR2 LQKENI. The CDR3 is 17 amino acids.